This entry describes one T cell receptor (beta chain). The antigen is not known. The Oncomine TCR Beta short-read assay was what sequenced the DNA obtained from cultured CD4+ T cells. Via MiXCR, TCRdb re-called the PCR reads, giving one row per CDR3 protein. The sample records roughly 7,700 distinct CDR3 sequences, roughly 55% being singletons. This entry is derived from a study of vaccination and CD4 T cells after COVID-19. Germline loops: CDR1 DFQATT, CDR2 SNEGSKA (reference sequence). The V and J ends lost 5 bases and 5 bases, in that order; junction bases with no gene match: 9. This CDR3 region has 14 residues. Treatment given: roughly ten-day PBMC culture with coronavirus spike peptide pools or control peptides (ViraFEST assay).

This receptor was taken from a human donor who had recovered from COVID-19. The specimen was CD4+ T cells from blood, cultured in vitro. The chain carries TRBV20-1 and TRBJ2-1; 7 bases align to TRBD2. The CDR3, as DNA: TGCAGTGCTGGCCGGGACTATAGGCACAATGAGCAGTTCTTC. It is translated as CSAGRDYRHNEQFF.